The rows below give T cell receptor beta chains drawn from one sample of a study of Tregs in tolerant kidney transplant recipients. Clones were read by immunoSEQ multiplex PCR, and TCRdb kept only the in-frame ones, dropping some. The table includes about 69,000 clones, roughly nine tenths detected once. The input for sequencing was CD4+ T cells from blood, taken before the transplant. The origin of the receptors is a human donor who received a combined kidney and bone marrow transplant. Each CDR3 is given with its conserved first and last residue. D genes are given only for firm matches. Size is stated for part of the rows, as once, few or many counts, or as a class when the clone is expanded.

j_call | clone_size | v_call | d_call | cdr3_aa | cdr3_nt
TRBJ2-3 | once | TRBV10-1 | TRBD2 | CASSDGAGGTQYF | TGCGCCAGCAGTGATGGGGCGGGAGGGACGCAGTATTTT
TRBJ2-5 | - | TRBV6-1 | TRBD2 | CASGLAPSQETQYF | TGTGCCAGCGGACTAGCACCGAGCCAAGAGACCCAGTACTTC
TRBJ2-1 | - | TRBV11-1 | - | CASSSGPRVHEQFF | TGTGCCAGCAGCTCCGGTCCACGGGTTCATGAGCAGTTCTTC
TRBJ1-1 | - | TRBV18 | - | CASSPESFVTEAFF | TGTGCCAGCTCACCAGAGAGTTTCGTCACTGAAGCTTTCTTT
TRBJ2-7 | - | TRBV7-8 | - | CASSLTAQGYEQYF | TGTGCCAGCAGCTTAACGGCTCAGGGTTACGAGCAGTACTTC
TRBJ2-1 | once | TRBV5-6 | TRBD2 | CASSLEGLAGGYNEQFF | TGTGCCAGCAGCTTGGAGGGTCTAGCGGGTGGTTACAATGAGCAGTTCTTC
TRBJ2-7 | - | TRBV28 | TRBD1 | CASSSSGTGGFHFYEQYF | TGTGCCAGCAGTTCCTCCGGGACAGGGGGCTTTCATTTCTACGAGCAGTACTTC
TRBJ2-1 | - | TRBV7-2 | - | CASSLGRSYNEQFF | TGTGCCAGCAGCTTAGGCAGGTCCTACAATGAGCAGTTCTTC
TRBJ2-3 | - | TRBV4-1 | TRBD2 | CASSQDRLAGAGTDTQYF | TGCGCCAGCAGCCAAGATAGACTAGCGGGAGCAGGGACAGATACGCAGTATTTT
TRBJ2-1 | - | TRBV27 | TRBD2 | CASSSSRTSGDSSYNEQFF | TGTGCCAGCAGTTCCTCCCGGACTAGCGGCGATAGCTCCTACAATGAGCAGTTCTTC
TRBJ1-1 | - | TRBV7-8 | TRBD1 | CASSWDREVEAFF | TGTGCCAGCAGCTGGGACAGGGAGGTAGAAGCTTTCTTT
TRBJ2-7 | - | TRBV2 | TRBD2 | CASFLGGLAGGRQYF | TGTGCCAGCTTCCTAGGGGGACTAGCGGGAGGACGACAGTACTTC
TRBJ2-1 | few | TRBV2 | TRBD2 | CASSGLAVGEQFF | TGTGCCAGCAGTGGGCTAGCGGTGGGTGAGCAGTTCTTC
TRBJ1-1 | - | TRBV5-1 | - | CASSLGPGTRPNTEAFF | TGCGCCAGCAGCTTGGGTCCCGGGACAAGACCGAACACTGAAGCTTTCTTT
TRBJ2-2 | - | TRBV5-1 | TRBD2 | CASSLKAGGPPGELFF | TGCGCCAGCAGCTTGAAAGCGGGAGGGCCCCCCGGGGAGCTGTTTTTT
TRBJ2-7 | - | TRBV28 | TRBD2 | CATTPGSGAYEQYF | TGTGCCACCACTCCGGGGAGCGGGGCCTACGAGCAGTACTTC
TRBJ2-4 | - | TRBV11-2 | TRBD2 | CASSLGGIQYF | TGTGCCAGCAGCTTGGGGGGGATTCAGTACTTC
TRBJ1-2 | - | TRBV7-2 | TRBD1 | CASSVQGALNYGYTF | TGTGCCAGCAGCGTTCAGGGGGCCCTCAACTATGGCTACACCTTC
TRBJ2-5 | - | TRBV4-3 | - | CASSQRLDEATQYF | TGCGCCAGCAGCCAAAGACTAGACGAGGCGACCCAGTACTTC
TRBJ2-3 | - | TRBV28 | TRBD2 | CASSTLAGSSTDTQYF | TGTGCCAGCAGCACACTAGCGGGAAGCAGCACAGATACGCAGTATTTT
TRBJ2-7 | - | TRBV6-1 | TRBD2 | CATGGAGTLSYEQYF | TGTGCCACGGGGGGGGCGGGGACCCTTTCCTACGAGCAGTACTTC
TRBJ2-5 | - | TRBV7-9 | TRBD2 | CASSLGRGLEQETQYF | TGTGCCAGCAGCCTAGGCCGGGGACTAGAGCAAGAGACCCAGTACTTC
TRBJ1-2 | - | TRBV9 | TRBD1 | CASSLRQGTNYGYTF | TGTGCCAGCAGCCTACGACAGGGGACTAACTATGGCTACACCTTC
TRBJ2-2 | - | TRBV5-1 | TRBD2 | CASSLGLAGVSTGELFF | TGCGCCAGCAGCTTAGGACTAGCGGGAGTTAGCACCGGGGAGCTGTTTTTT
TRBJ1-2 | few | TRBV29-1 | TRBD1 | CSVDGTGNYGYTF | TGCAGCGTTGACGGGACAGGGAACTATGGCTACACCTTC
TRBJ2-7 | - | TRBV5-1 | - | CASSYLADITYEQYF | TGCGCCAGCAGCTATTTAGCGGATATAACCTACGAGCAGTACTTC
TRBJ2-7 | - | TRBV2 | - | CASSVQGAYYEQYF | TGTGCCAGCAGTGTACAGGGTGCCTATTACGAGCAGTACTTC
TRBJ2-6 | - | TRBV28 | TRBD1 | CASRSGTGTSGANVLTF | TGTGCCAGCAGATCCGGGACAGGTACCTCTGGGGCCAACGTCCTGACTTTC
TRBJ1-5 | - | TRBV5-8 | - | CASSNSGGTGNQPQHF | TGTGCCAGCAGCAACTCGGGTGGCACAGGGAATCAGCCCCAGCATTTT
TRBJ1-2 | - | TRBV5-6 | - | CASSTLSQQGIPNF | TGTGCCAGCAGCACCCTATCCCAACAGGGAATTCCCAACTTC
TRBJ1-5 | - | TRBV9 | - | CASSVGVGNQPQHF | TGTGCCAGCAGCGTGGGAGTTGGCAATCAGCCCCAGCATTTT
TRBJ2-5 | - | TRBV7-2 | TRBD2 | CASSLSGSGRIQETQYF | TGTGCCAGCAGCCTTTCGGGTAGCGGGAGGATACAAGAGACCCAGTACTTC
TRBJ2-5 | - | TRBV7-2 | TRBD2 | CASSLVPAGPKETQYF | TGTGCCAGCAGCTTAGTTCCAGCGGGACCTAAAGAGACCCAGTACTTC
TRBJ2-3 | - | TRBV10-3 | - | CAISVTGSSGIGVRSDTQYF | TGTGCCATCAGTGTCACAGGGTCCAGCGGGATTGGGGTAAGGTCAGATACGCAGTATTTT
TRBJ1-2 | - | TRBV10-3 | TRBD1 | CAISARGQVSFNYGYTF | TGTGCCATCAGTGCGAGGGGACAGGTATCCTTTAACTATGGCTACACCTTC
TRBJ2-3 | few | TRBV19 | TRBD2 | CASRGTSGTDTQYF | TGTGCCAGTAGGGGGACTAGCGGCACAGATACGCAGTATTTT
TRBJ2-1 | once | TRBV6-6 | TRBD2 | CASVGREARGEQFF | TGTGCCAGCGTAGGGCGGGAGGCCCGGGGCGAGCAGTTCTTC
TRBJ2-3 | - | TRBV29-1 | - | CSVAGYTDTQYF | TGCAGCGTTGCAGGGTACACAGATACGCAGTATTTT
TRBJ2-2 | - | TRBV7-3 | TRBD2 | CASSPSGRSGELFF | TGTGCCAGCAGCCCTAGCGGGAGGTCCGGGGAGCTGTTTTTT
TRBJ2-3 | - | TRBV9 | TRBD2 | CASSVASGTSGSTDTQYF | TGTGCCAGCAGCGTAGCTTCCGGTACTAGCGGTAGCACAGATACGCAGTATTTT
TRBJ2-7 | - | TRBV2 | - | CASSVSGRDEQYF | TGTGCCAGCAGTGTCAGCGGGCGGGACGAGCAGTACTTC
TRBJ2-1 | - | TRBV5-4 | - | CASSLTWTRDEQFF | TGTGCCAGCAGCCTAACTTGGACTCGCGATGAGCAGTTCTTC
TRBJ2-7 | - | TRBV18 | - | CASSPQQDEQYF | TGTGCCAGCTCACCACAACAGGATGAGCAGTACTTC
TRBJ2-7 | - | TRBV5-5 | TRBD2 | CASSLRGLAMGEQYF | TGTGCCAGCAGCTTAAGGGGACTAGCGATGGGAGAGCAGTACTTC
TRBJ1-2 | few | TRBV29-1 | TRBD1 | CSVGTENYGYTF | TGCAGCGTCGGGACAGAGAACTATGGCTACACCTTC
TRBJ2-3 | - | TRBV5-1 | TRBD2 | CASRISGLATSGDTQYF | TGCGCCAGCAGAATCTCGGGACTAGCGACATCGGGAGATACGCAGTATTTT
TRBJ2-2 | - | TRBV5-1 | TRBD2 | CASSQTLAGDTGELFF | TGCGCCAGCAGCCAGACTTTAGCGGGAGACACCGGGGAGCTGTTTTTT
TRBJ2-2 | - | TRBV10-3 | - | CAISEHREGGTGELFF | TGTGCCATCAGTGAGCACAGGGAGGGAGGGACCGGGGAGCTGTTTTTT
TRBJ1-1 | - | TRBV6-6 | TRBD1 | CASAPPRGRGSGEAFF | TGTGCCAGCGCACCTCCCCGAGGCAGGGGGTCAGGTGAAGCTTTCTTT
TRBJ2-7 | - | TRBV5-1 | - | CASSSDIIDEQYF | TGCGCCAGCAGCTCCGACATAATAGACGAGCAGTACTTC
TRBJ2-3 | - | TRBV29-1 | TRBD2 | CSLGLAGGHTDTQYF | TGCAGCTTAGGACTAGCGGGAGGCCACACAGATACGCAGTATTTT
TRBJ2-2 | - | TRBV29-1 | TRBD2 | CSVELGRATGELFF | TGCAGCGTTGAACTCGGGAGGGCCACCGGGGAGCTGTTTTTT
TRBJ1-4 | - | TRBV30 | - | CAWTLRGRGGEKLFF | TGTGCCTGGACCCTAAGGGGCAGGGGAGGGGAAAAACTGTTTTTT
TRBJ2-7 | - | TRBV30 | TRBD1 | CAWRGQVPEQYF | TGTGCCTGGAGGGGACAGGTCCCAGAGCAGTACTTC